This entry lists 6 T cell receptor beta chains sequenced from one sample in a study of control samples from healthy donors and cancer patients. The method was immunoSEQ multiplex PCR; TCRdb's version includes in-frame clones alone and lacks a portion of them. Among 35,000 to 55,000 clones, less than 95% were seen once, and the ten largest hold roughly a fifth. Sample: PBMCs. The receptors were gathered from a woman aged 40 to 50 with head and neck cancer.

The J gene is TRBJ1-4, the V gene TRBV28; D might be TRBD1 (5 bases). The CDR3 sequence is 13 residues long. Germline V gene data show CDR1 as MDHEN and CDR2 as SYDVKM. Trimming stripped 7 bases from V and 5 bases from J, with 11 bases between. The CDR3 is CASTGQGNEKLFF. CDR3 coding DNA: TGTGCCAGCACCGGGCAGGGCAATGAAAAACTGTTTTTT.

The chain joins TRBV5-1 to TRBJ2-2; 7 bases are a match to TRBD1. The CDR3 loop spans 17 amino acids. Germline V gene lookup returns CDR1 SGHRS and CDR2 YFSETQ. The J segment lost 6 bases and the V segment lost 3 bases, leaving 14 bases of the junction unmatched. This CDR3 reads CASSSYLTGMGAGELFF. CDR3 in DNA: TGCGCCAGCAGCTCATACTTGACAGGGATGGGCGCCGGGGAGCTGTTTTTT.

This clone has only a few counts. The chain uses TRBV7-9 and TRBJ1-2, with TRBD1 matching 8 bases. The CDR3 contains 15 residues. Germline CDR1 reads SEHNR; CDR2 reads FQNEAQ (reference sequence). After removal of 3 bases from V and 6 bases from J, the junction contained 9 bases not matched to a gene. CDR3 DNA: TGTGCCAGCAGCTTCGGACAGGGAAAAGGACATGGCTACACCTTC. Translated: CASSFGQGKGHGYTF. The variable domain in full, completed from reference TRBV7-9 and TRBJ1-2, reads DTGVSQNPRHKITKRGQNVTFRCDPISEHNRLYWYRQTLGQGPEFLTYFQNEAQLEKSRLLSDRFSAERPKGSFSTLEIQRTEQGDSAMYLCASSFGQGKGHGYTFGSGTRLTVV.

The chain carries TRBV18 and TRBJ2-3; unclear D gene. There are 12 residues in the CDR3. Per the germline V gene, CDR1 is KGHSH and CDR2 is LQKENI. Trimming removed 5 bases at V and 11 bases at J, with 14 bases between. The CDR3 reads CASSATSRKQYF. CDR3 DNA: TGTGCCAGCTCAGCAACGAGTAGGAAGCAGTATTTT.

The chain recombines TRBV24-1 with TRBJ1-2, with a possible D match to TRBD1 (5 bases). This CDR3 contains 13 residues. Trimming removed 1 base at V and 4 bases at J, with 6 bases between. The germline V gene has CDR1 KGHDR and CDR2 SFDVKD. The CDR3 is CATSDFDSYGYTF. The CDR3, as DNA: TGTGCCACCAGTGATTTCGACAGCTATGGCTACACCTTC.

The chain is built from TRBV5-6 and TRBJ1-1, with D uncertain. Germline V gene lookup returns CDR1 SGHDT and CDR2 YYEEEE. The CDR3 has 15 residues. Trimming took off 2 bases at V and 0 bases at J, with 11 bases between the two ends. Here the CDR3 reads CASSFLGRVNTEAFF. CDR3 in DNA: TGTGCCAGCAGCTTCCTAGGGCGGGTGAACACTGAAGCTTTCTTT.